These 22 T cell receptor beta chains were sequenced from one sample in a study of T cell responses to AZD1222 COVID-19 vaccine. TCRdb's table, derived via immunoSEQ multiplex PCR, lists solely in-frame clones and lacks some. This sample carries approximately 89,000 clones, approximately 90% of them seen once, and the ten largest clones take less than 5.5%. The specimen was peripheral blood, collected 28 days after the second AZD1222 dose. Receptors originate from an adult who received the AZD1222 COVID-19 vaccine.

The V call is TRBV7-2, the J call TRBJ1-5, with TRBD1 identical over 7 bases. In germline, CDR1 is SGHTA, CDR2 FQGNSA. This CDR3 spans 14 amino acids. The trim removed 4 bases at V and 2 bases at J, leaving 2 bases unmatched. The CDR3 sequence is CASSYTGGNQPQHF. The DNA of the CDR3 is TGTGCCAGCAGCTACACAGGGGGCAATCAGCCCCAGCATTTT. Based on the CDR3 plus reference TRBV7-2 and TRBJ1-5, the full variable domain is GAGVSQSPSNKVTEKGKDVELRCDPISGHTALYWYRQSLGQGLEFLIYFQGNSAPDKSGLPSDRFSAERTGGSVSTLTIQRTQQEDSAVYLCASSYTGGNQPQHFGDGTRLSIL.

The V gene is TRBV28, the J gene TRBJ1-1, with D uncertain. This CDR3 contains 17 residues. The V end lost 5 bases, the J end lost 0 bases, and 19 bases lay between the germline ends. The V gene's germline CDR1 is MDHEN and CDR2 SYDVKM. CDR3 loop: CASSPNPGRSMNTEAFF. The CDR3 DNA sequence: TGTGCCAGCAGTCCCAACCCCGGACGGTCGATGAACACTGAAGCTTTCTTT.

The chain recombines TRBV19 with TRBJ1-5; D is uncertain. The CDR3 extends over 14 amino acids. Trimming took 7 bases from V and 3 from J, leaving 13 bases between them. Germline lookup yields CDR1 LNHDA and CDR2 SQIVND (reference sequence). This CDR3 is CASTMWGYNQPQHF. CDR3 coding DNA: TGTGCCAGTACCATGTGGGGATACAATCAGCCCCAGCATTTT.

CDR3 amino acids: CASSGAQSGGYTF. The CDR3 DNA sequence: TGTGCCAGCAGTGGGGCCCAATCTGGCGGCTACACCTTC. V gene TRBV2 combines with J gene TRBJ1-2, with D unresolved. Trimming removed 4 bases from V and 8 bases from J, with 14 bases in between. CDR3 length: 13 amino acids. Germline V gene sequence: CDR1 SNHLY, CDR2 FYNNEI.

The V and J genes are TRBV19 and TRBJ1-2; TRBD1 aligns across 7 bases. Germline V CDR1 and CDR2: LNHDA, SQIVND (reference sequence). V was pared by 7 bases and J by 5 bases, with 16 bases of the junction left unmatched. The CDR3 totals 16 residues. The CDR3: CASTAYEEGGAYGYTF. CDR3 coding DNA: TGTGCCAGTACCGCGTATGAGGAAGGGGGCGCGTATGGCTACACCTTC.

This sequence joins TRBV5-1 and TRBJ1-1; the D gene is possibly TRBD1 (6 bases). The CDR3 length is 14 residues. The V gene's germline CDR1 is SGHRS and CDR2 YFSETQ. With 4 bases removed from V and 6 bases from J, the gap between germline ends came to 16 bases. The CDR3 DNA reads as TGCGCCAGCAGCGTACAGGGTTTAAGGGCTGAAGCTTTCTTT. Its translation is CASSVQGLRAEAFF. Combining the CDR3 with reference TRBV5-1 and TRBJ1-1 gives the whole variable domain KAGVTQTPRYLIKTRGQQVTLSCSPISGHRSVSWYQQTPGQGLQFLFEYFSETQRNKGNFPGRFSGRQFSNSRSEMNVSTLELGDSALYLCASSVQGLRAEAFFGQGTRLTVV.

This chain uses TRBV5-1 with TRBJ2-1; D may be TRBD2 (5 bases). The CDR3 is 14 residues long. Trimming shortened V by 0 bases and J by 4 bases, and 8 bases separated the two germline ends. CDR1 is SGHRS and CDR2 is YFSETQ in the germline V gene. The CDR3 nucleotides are TGCGCCAGCAGCTTGGCGGGGTATTACAATGAGCAGTTCTTC. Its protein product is CASSLAGYYNEQFF.

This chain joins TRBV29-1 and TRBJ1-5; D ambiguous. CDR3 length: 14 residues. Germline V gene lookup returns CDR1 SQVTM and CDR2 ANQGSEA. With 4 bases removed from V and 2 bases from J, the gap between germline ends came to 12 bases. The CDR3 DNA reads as TGCAGCGTTGCCGCCCGGAGCGGCAATCAGCCCCAGCATTTT. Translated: CSVAARSGNQPQHF.

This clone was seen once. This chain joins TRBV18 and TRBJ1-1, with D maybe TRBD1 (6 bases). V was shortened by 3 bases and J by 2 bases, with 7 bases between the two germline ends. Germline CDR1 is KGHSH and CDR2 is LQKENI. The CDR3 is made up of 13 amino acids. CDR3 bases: TGTGCCAGCTCACCGGGGGCAAACACTGAAGCTTTCTTT. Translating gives CASSPGANTEAFF.

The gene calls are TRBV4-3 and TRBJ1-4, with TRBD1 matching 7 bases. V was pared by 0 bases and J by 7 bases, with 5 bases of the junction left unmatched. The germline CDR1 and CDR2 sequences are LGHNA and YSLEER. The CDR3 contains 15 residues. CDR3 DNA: TGCGCCAGCAGCCAAGATCGTACAGGGGCTGAAAAACTGTTTTTT. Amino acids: CASSQDRTGAEKLFF.

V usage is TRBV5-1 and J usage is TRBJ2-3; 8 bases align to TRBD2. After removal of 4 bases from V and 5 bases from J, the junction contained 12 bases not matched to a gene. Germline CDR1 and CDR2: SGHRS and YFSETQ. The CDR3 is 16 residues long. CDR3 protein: CASSPSPAGEKDTQYF. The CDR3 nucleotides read TGCGCCAGCAGCCCTAGTCCAGCGGGGGAAAAAGATACGCAGTATTTT.

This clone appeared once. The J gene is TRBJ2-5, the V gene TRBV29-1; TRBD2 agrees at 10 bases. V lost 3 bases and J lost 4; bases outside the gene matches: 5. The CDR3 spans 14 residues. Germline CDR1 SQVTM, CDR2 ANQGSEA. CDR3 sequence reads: CSVEERGGLETQYF. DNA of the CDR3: TGCAGCGTTGAGGAGCGGGGGGGCTTAGAGACCCAGTACTTC.

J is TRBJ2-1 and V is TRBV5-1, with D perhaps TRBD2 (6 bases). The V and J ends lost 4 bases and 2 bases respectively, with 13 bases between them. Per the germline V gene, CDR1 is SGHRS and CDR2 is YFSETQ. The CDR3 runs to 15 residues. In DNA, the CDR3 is TGCGCCAGCAGCACGTTACGGGGGACCTACAATGAGCAGTTCTTC. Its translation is CASSTLRGTYNEQFF.

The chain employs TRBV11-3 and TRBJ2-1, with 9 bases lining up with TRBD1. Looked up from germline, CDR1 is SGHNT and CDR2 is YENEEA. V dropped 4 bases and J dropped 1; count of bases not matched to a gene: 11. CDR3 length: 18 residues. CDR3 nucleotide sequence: TGTGCCAGCAGCTCCTACGAGTCGGGACAGGGTTCCTACAATGAGCAGTTCTTC. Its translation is CASSSYESGQGSYNEQFF.

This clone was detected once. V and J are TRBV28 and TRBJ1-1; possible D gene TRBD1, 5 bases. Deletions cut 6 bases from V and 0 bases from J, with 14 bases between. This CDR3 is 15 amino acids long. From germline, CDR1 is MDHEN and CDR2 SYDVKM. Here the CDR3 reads CASSQARGMNTEAFF. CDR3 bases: TGTGCCAGCAGCCAAGCGCGGGGGATGAACACTGAAGCTTTCTTT.

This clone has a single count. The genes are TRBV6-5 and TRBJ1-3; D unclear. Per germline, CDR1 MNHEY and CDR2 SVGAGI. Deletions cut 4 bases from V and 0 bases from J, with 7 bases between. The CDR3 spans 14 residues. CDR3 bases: TGTGCCAGCAGTTCGGGGAACTCTGGAAACACCATATATTTT. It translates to CASSSGNSGNTIYF.

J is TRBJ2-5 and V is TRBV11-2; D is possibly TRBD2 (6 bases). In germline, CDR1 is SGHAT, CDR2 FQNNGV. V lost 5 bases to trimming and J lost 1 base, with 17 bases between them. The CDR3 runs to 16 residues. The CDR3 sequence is CASSAPAGPAQETQYF. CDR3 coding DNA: TGTGCCAGCAGCGCCCCGGCGGGACCAGCCCAAGAGACCCAGTACTTC. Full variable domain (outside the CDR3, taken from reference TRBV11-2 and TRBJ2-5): EAGVAQSPRYKIIEKRQSVAFWCNPISGHATLYWYQQILGQGPKLLIQFQNNGVVDDSQLPKDRFSAERLKGVDSTLKIQPAKLEDSAVYLCASSAPAGPAQETQYFGPGTRLLVL.

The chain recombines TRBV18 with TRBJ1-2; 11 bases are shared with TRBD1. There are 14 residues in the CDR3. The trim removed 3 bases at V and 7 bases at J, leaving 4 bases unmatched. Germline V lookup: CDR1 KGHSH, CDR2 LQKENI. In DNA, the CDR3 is TGTGCCAGCTCACCGTCCGGGACAGGGGGTGGCTACACCTTC. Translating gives CASSPSGTGGGYTF.

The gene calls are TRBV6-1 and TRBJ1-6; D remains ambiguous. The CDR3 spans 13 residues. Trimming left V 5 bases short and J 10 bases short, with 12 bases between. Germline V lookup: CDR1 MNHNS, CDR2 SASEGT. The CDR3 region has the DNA TGTGCCAGCAGTTCATCTCAGAAATCACCCCTCCACTTT. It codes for CASSSSQKSPLHF.

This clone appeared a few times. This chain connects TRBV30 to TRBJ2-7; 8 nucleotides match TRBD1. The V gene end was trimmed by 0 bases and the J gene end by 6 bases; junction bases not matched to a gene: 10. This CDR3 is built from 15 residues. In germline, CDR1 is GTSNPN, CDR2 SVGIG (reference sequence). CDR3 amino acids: CAWSVGGTGVPEQYF. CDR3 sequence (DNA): TGTGCCTGGAGTGTTGGGGGGACAGGAGTACCCGAGCAGTACTTC.

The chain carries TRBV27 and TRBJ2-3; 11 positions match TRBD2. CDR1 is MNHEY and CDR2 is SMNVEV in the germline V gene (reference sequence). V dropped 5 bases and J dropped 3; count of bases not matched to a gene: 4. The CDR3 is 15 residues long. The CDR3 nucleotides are TGTGCCAGCAGTCATAGCGGGGGGGCGACAGATACGCAGTATTTT. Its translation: CASSHSGGATDTQYF.

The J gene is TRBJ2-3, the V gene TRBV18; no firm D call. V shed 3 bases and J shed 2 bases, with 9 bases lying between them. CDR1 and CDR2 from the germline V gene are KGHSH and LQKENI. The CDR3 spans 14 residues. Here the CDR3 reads CASSPAPPTDTQYF. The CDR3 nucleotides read TGTGCCAGCTCACCCGCTCCCCCCACAGATACGCAGTATTTT.